One sample yielded the 13 T cell receptor beta chains listed below, sequenced in a study of shared clonotypes between healthy human individuals. Method: immunoSEQ multiplex PCR; TCRdb's copy keeps in-frame clones and lacks some. The table shows roughly 1,000,000 clones, with approximately 80% occurring only once. The sequencing sample was made of memory CD4+ T cells from PBMCs. The subset denotes: CD45RA-negative fraction. These receptors were collected from a man between 18 and 29 years old in good health. Some clones in this sample may be carry-over from other donors' samples.

The chain links TRBV6-6 to TRBJ1-1; 11 bases are a match to TRBD1. The V segment lost 0 bases and the J segment 6 bases; nucleotides outside the gene matches: 6. The CDR3 loop spans 16 amino acids. Germline V CDR1 and CDR2: MNHNY, SVGAGI (reference sequence). In DNA, the CDR3 is TGTGCCAGCAGTTACTCTGGGACAGGGGGGAGAGCTGAAGCTTTCTTT. Amino acids: CASSYSGTGGRAEAFF.

The chain combines TRBV5-1 with TRBJ2-1, with 10 bases identical to TRBD2. Germline CDR1 is SGHRS and CDR2 is YFSETQ. The CDR3 extends over 19 amino acids. With V trimmed by 1 base and J by 7 bases, 17 bases remained unmatched. CDR3 in DNA: TGCGCCAGCAGCTTGTTGGCCGGGGGAAGCGGGAGGGCCGGAAATGAGCAGTTCTTC. It translates to CASSLLAGGSGRAGNEQFF.

Concerning this clone itself: Other DNA variants within this sample encode the same CDR3. V usage is TRBV6-5 and J usage is TRBJ2-7; D may match TRBD1 or TRBD2 (5 bases each). Germline-derived CDR1 and CDR2 are MNHEY and SVGAGI. The V gene lost 2 bases and the J gene lost 6 bases, with 5 bases spanning the gap. This CDR3 has 11 residues. CDR3 coding DNA: TGTGCCAGCAGTTACGGGGGCGAGCAGTACTTC. It encodes CASSYGGEQYF.

This clone was detected a few times. Here the CDR3 DNA reads TGTGCCAGCAGCCGATTGGGCGGTAACTATGGCTACACCTTC. This sequence encodes CASSRLGGNYGYTF. The chain employs TRBV7-9 and TRBJ1-2; D not certain. The CDR3 spans 14 residues. Germline CDR1 and CDR2: SEHNR and FQNEAQ (reference sequence). Deletions cut 5 bases from V and 1 base from J, with 11 bases between. Using reference TRBV7-9 and TRBJ1-2 for the parts outside the CDR3, the full variable domain is DTGVSQNPRHKITKRGQNVTFRCDPISEHNRLYWYRQTLGQGPEFLTYFQNEAQLEKSRLLSDRFSAERPKGSFSTLEIQRTEQGDSAMYLCASSRLGGNYGYTFGSGTRLTVV.

V gene TRBV5-5 combines with J gene TRBJ1-1, with D maybe TRBD1 (5 bases). This CDR3 is 14 amino acids long. Germline V CDR1 and CDR2: SGHKS, YYEKEE (reference sequence). The V end was cut by 2 bases, the J end by 4 bases, with 12 bases between. CDR3 coding DNA: TGTGCCAGCAGCTTCCAAGGGACGGGCACTGAAGCTTTCTTT. Translation: CASSFQGTGTEAFF.

With respect to this clone: This sample also contains other DNA sequences that code for the same CDR3. The rearrangement uses TRBV7-9 and TRBJ2-7; the D gene is possibly TRBD1 (6 bases). The CDR3 sequence is 12 residues long. V was trimmed by 0 bases and J by 7 bases, leaving 7 bases between them. Germline V gene sequence: CDR1 SEHNR, CDR2 FQNEAQ (reference sequence). The CDR3 here is CASSLAQGEQYF. CDR3 in DNA: TGTGCCAGCAGCTTAGCACAGGGAGAGCAGTACTTC.

This clone came up a few times. V gene TRBV7-2 combines with J gene TRBJ1-2; 9 bases map to TRBD1. V was pared by 5 bases and J by 7 bases, with 5 bases of the junction left unmatched. Germline V CDR1 and CDR2: SGHTA, FQGNSA. There are 13 residues in the CDR3. The DNA for the CDR3 is TGTGCCAGCAGCGAACAGGGGGCGGGTGGCTACACCTTC. Protein: CASSEQGAGGYTF.

The rearrangement uses TRBV7-2 and TRBJ2-3; a possible D gene is TRBD2 (5 bases). The V end was cut by 4 bases, the J end by 6 bases, with 17 bases between. The CDR3 consists of 15 residues. The germline V gene encodes CDR1 SGHTA and CDR2 FQGNSA. CDR3 nucleotide sequence: TGTGCCAGCAGCTCCCGGGTTGGACCGGGGGATACGCAGTATTTT. It encodes CASSSRVGPGDTQYF.

The rearrangement uses TRBV9 and TRBJ2-4, with D hard to call. CDR1 is SGDLS and CDR2 is YYNGEE in the germline V gene. Trimming left V 0 bases short and J 0 bases short, with 7 bases between. This CDR3 contains 15 residues. DNA of the CDR3: TGTGCCAGCAGCGTAGGGTCACTAGCCAAAAACATTCAGTACTTC. Amino acids: CASSVGSLAKNIQYF.

This clone has ten or more counts. The chain recombines TRBV2 with TRBJ2-7; D unclear. Germline values: CDR1 SNHLY, CDR2 FYNNEI. Trimming left V 2 bases short and J 3 bases short, with 11 bases between. This CDR3 has 14 residues. This chain's CDR3 is CASSEFPGYYEQYF. The CDR3 coding sequence is TGTGCCAGCAGTGAATTTCCTGGCTACTACGAGCAGTACTTC.

V is TRBV5-1 and J is TRBJ2-4, with D tentatively TRBD2 (5 bases). Germline values: CDR1 SGHRS, CDR2 YFSETQ. The CDR3 runs to 14 residues. Between the trimmed V and J ends, which lost 0 bases and 5 bases, there was a span of 9 bases. The CDR3 nucleotides are TGCGCCAGCAGCTTGGCCGGGCGGGAAAACATTCAGTACTTC. Translating gives CASSLAGRENIQYF.

V and J are TRBV6-6 and TRBJ1-1; possible D gene TRBD1, 5 bases. In germline, CDR1 is MNHNY, CDR2 SVGAGI (reference sequence). There are 15 residues in the CDR3. V lost 4 bases, J lost 3 bases, and 15 bases lay in between. The CDR3 reads CASSSGRGRYTEAFF. The CDR3 region has the DNA TGTGCCAGCAGTTCGGGACGGGGGAGATACACTGAAGCTTTCTTT.

Here the CDR3 DNA reads TGTGCCAGCACCGAAAGCGGGGGAACACGGGATGAGCAGTTCTTC. This encodes CASTESGGTRDEQFF. The chain joins TRBV27 to TRBJ2-1; 8 positions agree with TRBD2. The CDR3 totals 15 residues. The V and J ends lost 7 bases and 8 bases, in that order; junction bases with no gene match: 13. The V gene's germline CDR1 is MNHEY and CDR2 SMNVEV (reference sequence).